Below are 19 T cell receptor beta chains sequenced from a single sample in a study of T cells in women clearing cervical HPV infection. Produced via immunoSEQ multiplex PCR; TCRdb's table is partial and in-frame only. This table lists about 40,000 clones. Material for sequencing was blood buffy coat. The receptors derive from a woman between 18 and 69 years old with a cervical HPV16 infection that either progressed to CIN3+ or cleared (not recorded which).

Turning to this clone: With the read ending 3 residues before the CDR3 end, the germline J gene is used to fill in that end. The rearrangement uses TRBV5-1 and TRBJ2-2; 8 nucleotides agree with TRBD1. The V gene end was trimmed by 5 bases and the J gene end by 1 base; junction bases not matched to a gene: 4. The CDR3 sequence is 15 residues long. Germline V gene lookup returns CDR1 SGHRS and CDR2 YFSETQ. The CDR3: CASSWGQENTGELFF. The CDR3 DNA, read in part, is TGCGCCAGCAGTTGGGGACAGGAGAACACCGGGGAG.

Notes on this clone: The read ends 3 residues shy of where the CDR3 ends; the end is completed using the germline J gene. This chain links TRBV14 with TRBJ2-1, with 12 bases matching TRBD2. V lost 4 bases and J lost 8; bases outside the gene matches: 9. This CDR3 is built from 16 residues. The germline gives CDR1 SGHDN, CDR2 FVKESK. The CDR3 DNA, read in part, is TGTGCCAGCAGCCCCCGGCGGCTAGCGGGAGGGGATGAG. It codes for CASSPRRLAGGDE. The entire CDR3 reads CASSPRRLAGGDEQFF.

A note on this clone: The CDR3 extends 3 residues past the end of the read, so its final part is completed from the germline J gene. The rearrangement joins TRBV20-1 to TRBJ1-1; TRBD1 matches 9 bases. The CDR3 consists of 15 residues. The germline CDR1 and CDR2 sequences are DFQATT and SNEGSKA (reference sequence). V gave up 3 bases and J gave up 5 bases; unmatched junction bases: 10. CDR3 protein: CSASRTGVLWTEAFF. The part of the CDR3 DNA that was read is TGCAGTGCTAGTAGGACAGGGGTGTTGTGGACTGAA.

The CDR3 protein is CASSASRSADTQYF. Incomplete CDR3 DNA: TGTGCCAGCAGCGCGTCTAGATCCGCAGATACG. The chain carries TRBV11-3 and TRBJ2-3; no reliable D call. The CDR3 goes on 3 residues after the read ends, and that part is filled in from the germline J gene. Deletions cut 5 bases from V and 4 bases from J, with 13 bases between. The CDR3 runs to 14 residues. The germline gives CDR1 SGHNT, CDR2 YENEEA. Supplemented by reference TRBV11-3 and TRBJ2-3, the full variable domain reads EAGVVQSPRYKIIEKKQPVAFWCNPISGHNTLYWYLQNLGQGPELLIRYENEEAVDDSQLPKDRFSAERLKGVDSTLKIQPAELGDSAVYLCASSASRSADTQYFGPGTRLTVL.

Concerning this clone: The read is 3 residues too short to cover the CDR3 end, so that end is filled in from the germline J gene. J is TRBJ2-3 and V is TRBV20-1, with 11 bases that match TRBD2. The CDR3 extends over 15 amino acids. Germline-derived CDR1 and CDR2 are DFQATT and SNEGSKA (reference sequence). This CDR3 reads CSARDEGTSGRPQYF. CDR3 bases read: TGCAGTGCTAGAGATGAGGGGACTAGCGGAAGACCG.

With regard to this clone: The read terminates 3 residues before the CDR3 end, so the remaining end is supplied by the germline J gene. The rearrangement uses TRBV2 and TRBJ1-2, with unresolved D. This CDR3 comprises 13 residues. CDR1 is SNHLY, CDR2 FYNNEI, per germline. CDR3 amino acids: CASSELLYNDYTF. Partial CDR3 DNA: TGTGCCAGCAGTGAACTACTATACAATGAC.

On this clone: The read finishes 3 residues shy of the CDR3 end, and the germline J gene is used to complete it. The gene calls are TRBV5-3 and TRBJ2-3; 12 bases are shared with TRBD2. TRBV5-3 is noted as an ORF with a role that remains uncertain. The CDR3 sequence is 17 residues long. V lost 4 bases to trimming and J lost 4 bases; unmatched junction nucleotides: 10. The CDR3 loop reads CARSPFLAGGPADTQYF. Incomplete CDR3 DNA: TGTGCCAGAAGCCCCTTTCTAGCGGGGGGGCCGGCAGATACG.

On this clone: The CDR3 goes on 3 residues after the read ends, and that part is filled in from the germline J gene. The chain employs TRBV6-1 and TRBJ2-3; D is unresolved. CDR1 and CDR2 from the germline V gene are MNHNS and SASEGT. V was trimmed by 0 bases and J by 5 bases, leaving 6 bases between them. The CDR3 runs to 13 residues. The CDR3 loop reads CASSEAPRDTQYF. The part of the CDR3 DNA that was read is TGTGCCAGCAGTGAAGCTCCTCGAGATACG.

In the case of this clone: The read stops 3 residues short of the end of the CDR3; the missing end is completed from the germline J gene. The V call is TRBV30, the J call TRBJ2-1, with 7 bases that match TRBD1. The CDR3 is 13 amino acids. V trimming: 6 bases; J trimming: 3 bases; junction bases outside the gene matches: 5. The germline V gene has CDR1 GTSNPN and CDR2 SVGIG (reference sequence). The sequenced part of the CDR3 DNA is TGTGCCTGTACGACAGGGTTCTACAATGAG. This translates into CACTTGFYNE. The whole CDR3 sequence is CACTTGFYNEQFF.

As concerns this clone: Read data end 3 residues before the CDR3 end; the end is taken from the germline J gene. V gene TRBV4-1 combines with J gene TRBJ2-3; D ambiguous. Trimming shortened V by 4 bases and J by 0 bases, and 14 bases separated the two germline ends. Germline values: CDR1 MGHRA, CDR2 YSYEKL. The CDR3 runs 16 residues. The sequenced part of the CDR3 DNA is TGCGCCAGCAGCCTGCTCAGCATCGGGAGCACAGATACG. This gives the protein CASSLLSIGSTDT. The CDR3 in full is CASSLLSIGSTDTQYF.

As concerns this clone: The observed sequence ends 3 residues before the CDR3 terminus, with the missing tail filled in from the germline J gene. Other nucleotide sequences in the sample specify the same CDR3. The V call is TRBV18, the J call TRBJ1-3; tentatively, D is TRBD1 (5 bases). Germline loops: CDR1 KGHSH, CDR2 LQKENI. This CDR3 is 15 amino acids long. Trimming took off 1 base at V and 4 bases at J, with 11 bases between the two ends. The DNA read from the CDR3 is TGTGCCAGCTCACCACGAGAAGGGGAAGGAAACACC. Its translation is CASSPREGEGNT. The whole CDR3 region reads CASSPREGEGNTIYF.

The CDR3 is CASSEGLAGEHEQFF. The sequenced CDR3 bases are TGTGCCAGCAGCGAGGGACTAGCGGGGGAACATGAG. This chain links TRBV7-6 with TRBJ2-1, with 14 bases identical to TRBD2. With the read ending 3 residues before the CDR3 end, the germline J gene is used to fill in that end. Germline V gene sequence: CDR1 SGHVS, CDR2 FNYEAQ. The V and J ends lost 5 bases and 8 bases, in that order; junction bases with no gene match: 5. The CDR3 loop spans 15 amino acids.

A remark on this clone: The read ends 3 residues shy of where the CDR3 ends; the end is completed using the germline J gene. The genes are TRBV20-1 and TRBJ2-1, with TRBD1 as a possible D gene (6 bases). CDR1 is DFQATT and CDR2 is SNEGSKA in the germline V gene (reference sequence). The CDR3 totals 15 residues. Trimming left V 6 bases short and J 7 bases short, with 22 bases between. The DNA read from the CDR3 is TGCAGTGCCACGATACAGGGAGTCAGCACAAATGAG. It is translated as CSATIQGVSTNE. The complete CDR3 reads CSATIQGVSTNEQFF.

As for this clone: The read halts 3 residues ahead of the CDR3 end, with the missing end drawn from the germline J gene. J is TRBJ2-7 and V is TRBV7-7; TRBD2 aligns across 8 bases. Per the germline V gene, CDR1 is SSHAT and CDR2 is FNYEAQ (reference sequence). The trim removed 1 base at V and 6 bases at J, leaving 5 bases unmatched. The CDR3 sequence is 14 residues long. The CDR3 loop is CASSLGRGGGEQYF. The part of the CDR3 DNA that was read is TGTGCCAGCAGCTTAGGTCGGGGGGGCGGCGAG. The variable domain in full, completed from reference TRBV7-7 and TRBJ2-7, reads GAGVSQSPRYKVTKRGQDVTLRCDPISSHATLYWYQQALGQGPEFLTYFNYEAQPDKSGLPSDRFSAERPEGSISTLTIQRTEQRDSAMYRCASSLGRGGGEQYFGPGTRLTVT.

A note on this clone: The read comes to an end 3 residues before the CDR3 does, leaving the germline J gene to fill in the end. This sequence joins TRBV7-8 and TRBJ1-6, with TRBD1 matching 9 bases. The germline V gene has CDR1 SGHVS and CDR2 FQNEAQ. The CDR3 is 15 amino acids. V was pared by 5 bases and J by 10 bases, with 9 bases of the junction left unmatched. This CDR3 is CASSISGTGLSPLHF. Incomplete CDR3 DNA: TGTGCCAGCAGCATTTCCGGGACAGGGTTATCACCC.

In the case of this clone: The DNA ends 3 residues before the CDR3 does, and the rest of the CDR3 is filled in from the germline J gene. The V gene is TRBV7-7, the J gene TRBJ1-2, with 10 nucleotides matching TRBD1. Per the germline V gene, CDR1 is SSHAT and CDR2 is FNYEAQ (reference sequence). The CDR3 is 13 amino acids. The part of the CDR3 DNA that was read is TGTGCCAGCAGTCCGGGACAGGGGTACGAC. Protein product: CASSPGQGYD. The entire CDR3 reads CASSPGQGYDYTF.

As concerns this clone: Read data end 3 residues before the CDR3 end; the end is taken from the germline J gene. The chain is built from TRBV7-9 and TRBJ2-4; no firm D call. The CDR3 has 13 residues. Germline V gene data show CDR1 as SEHNR and CDR2 as FQNEAQ (reference sequence). CDR3 amino acids: CASSLDANYGQYF. CDR3 DNA (partial): TGTGCCAGCAGCTTAGATGCTAACTATGGT.

Concerning this clone itself: The read terminates 3 residues ahead of where the CDR3 ends, so the germline J gene completes it. The chain is built from TRBV7-9 and TRBJ2-7, with a possible D match to TRBD1 (6 bases). Germline CDR1 and CDR2: SEHNR and FQNEAQ (reference sequence). Trimming cost V 6 bases and J 3 bases, with 12 bases left between them. The CDR3 contains 13 residues. Incomplete CDR3 DNA: TGTGCCAGCAGTCAGCCAGGGGACTACGAG. Amino acid sequence: CASSQPGDYE. The full CDR3 protein reads CASSQPGDYEQYF.

In the case of this clone: The read ends 3 residues early relative to the CDR3; the germline J gene fills the gap. This sequence joins TRBV28 and TRBJ1-2, with D perhaps matching TRBD1 (5 bases). Germline assignment: CDR1 MDHEN and CDR2 SYDVKM. This CDR3 region has 12 residues. CDR3 amino acids: CASSSGDARYTF. The part of the CDR3 DNA that was read is TGTGCCAGCAGTTCGGGGGATGCGCGC.